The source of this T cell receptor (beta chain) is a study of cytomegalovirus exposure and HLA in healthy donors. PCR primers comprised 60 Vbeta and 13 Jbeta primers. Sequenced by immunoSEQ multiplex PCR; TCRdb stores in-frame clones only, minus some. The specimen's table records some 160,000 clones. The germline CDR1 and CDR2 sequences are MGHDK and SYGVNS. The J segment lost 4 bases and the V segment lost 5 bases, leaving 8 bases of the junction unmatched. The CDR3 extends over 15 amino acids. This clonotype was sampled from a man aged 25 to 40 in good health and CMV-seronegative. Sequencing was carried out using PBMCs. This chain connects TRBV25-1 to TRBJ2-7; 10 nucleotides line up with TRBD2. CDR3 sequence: CASSRTGSGRYEQYF. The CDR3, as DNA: TGTGCCAGCAGTCGCACAGGTAGCGGGAGGTACGAGCAGTACTTC.